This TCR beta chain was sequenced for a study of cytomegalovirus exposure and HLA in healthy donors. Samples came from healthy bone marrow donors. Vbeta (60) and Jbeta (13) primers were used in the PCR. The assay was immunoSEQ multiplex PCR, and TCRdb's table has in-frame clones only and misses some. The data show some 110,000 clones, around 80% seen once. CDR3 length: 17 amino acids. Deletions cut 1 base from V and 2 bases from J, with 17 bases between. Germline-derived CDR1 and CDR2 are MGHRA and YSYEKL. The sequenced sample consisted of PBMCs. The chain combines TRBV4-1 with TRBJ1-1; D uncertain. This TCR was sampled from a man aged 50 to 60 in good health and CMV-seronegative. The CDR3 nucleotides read TGCGCCAGCAGCCAAGGAGGAGGCGAGGAGGGCAACACTGAAGCTTTCTTT. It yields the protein CASSQGGGEEGNTEAFF.